The subject of this entry is one T cell receptor beta chain. Its specificity is not known. Sequencing used immunoSEQ version 4 in survey mode. Each sample used up to about 1 ug genomic DNA diluted to about 10 ng/uL. TCRdb keeps only in-frame clones here, not all; method: immunoSEQ multiplex PCR. The repertoire includes under 60,000 clones, about four fifths of them detected once, and less than 3% sits in the top ten. Lysates of CMV-infected fibroblasts at about 10 ug/mL stimulated these cells. CD40L-negative CD69-negative CD45RO-high memory CD4+ T cells were sorted as populations depleted of antigen-responding cells. CD8-depleted PBMCs were stimulated about 19 hours with anti-CD28/CD49d costimulation, CD40-blocking antibody and enfuvirtide. The sample belongs to a study of persistence of HIV-infected CD4 T cells. Study-wide results and limits: Antigen-responding cells were enriched for degenerate expanded CDR3beta sequences.

Germline V gives CDR1 LGHDT, CDR2 YNNKEL (reference sequence). Unmatched junction bases numbered 2, after V lost 3 bases and J lost 9 bases. The CDR3 has 14 residues. This sample comprised CD4+ T cells sorted from PBMCs after 18-hour stimulation, obtained from a patient who received antiretroviral therapy. This receptor was taken from an adult man with HIV who was CMV-seropositive. The rearrangement uses TRBV3-1 (or the pseudogene TRBV3-2) and TRBJ1-6; 10 nucleotides align to TRBD1. As DNA, the CDR3 is TGTGCCAGCAGCCACCGGGACAGGGGTTCACCCCTCCACTTT. Translation: CASSHRDRGSPLHF.